The 32 T cell receptor beta chains below come from one sample, sequenced in a study of T cell responses to AZD1222 COVID-19 vaccine. Libraries were prepared by immunoSEQ multiplex PCR; TCRdb keeps only in-frame clonotypes and omits some of them. The sample has roughly 150,000 clones; about 89% are singletons. Source: peripheral blood, taken on day 0 of AZD1222 vaccination. Every receptor here comes from an adult in good health.

This rearrangement joins TRBV6-5 to TRBJ2-1; D remains unclear. The CDR3 runs to 14 residues. Trimming stripped 7 bases from V and 3 bases from J, with 13 bases between. The germline CDR1 and CDR2 sequences are MNHEY and SVGAGI. The CDR3 nucleotides are TGTGCCAGCACTTCAGCTGGGCTCTACAATGAGCAGTTCTTC. It translates to CASTSAGLYNEQFF.

The rearrangement links TRBV21-1 to TRBJ2-3; the table's D call, TRBD2, has no DNA check behind it. TRBV21-1 is a listed pseudogene. The CDR3 runs to 15 residues. This chain's CDR3 is CASVPTSVGTDTQYF. CDR3 coding DNA: TGTGCCAGCGTACCGACTAGCGTGGGCACAGATACGCAGTATTTT.

This clone was picked up many times. CDR3 DNA: TGCGCCAGCAGCTTGATAGCGGGAGGGCTGGTCGAGCAGTACTTC. It translates to CASSLIAGGLVEQYF. The chain has TRBV5-1 and TRBJ2-7, with 11 bases aligning to TRBD2. The CDR3 spans 15 residues. J lost 6 bases, V lost 1 base, and 6 bases had no gene match. Germline CDR1 and CDR2: SGHRS and YFSETQ.

In this sample, this clone turned up a few times. The rearrangement links TRBV28 to TRBJ2-1; possible D gene TRBD1, 6 bases. V was trimmed by 6 bases and J by 10 bases, leaving 19 bases between them. Germline V gene data show CDR1 as MDHEN and CDR2 as SYDVKM. The CDR3 loop spans 14 amino acids. The CDR3 here is CASRSIRGSEEQFF. CDR3 in DNA: TGTGCCAGCAGGTCCATCAGGGGTTCGGAGGAGCAGTTCTTC.

The chain combines TRBV6-5 with TRBJ2-1; 10 bases match TRBD2. The CDR3 loop spans 16 amino acids. The junction had 5 bases not matched to a gene; V was cut back by 2 bases and J by 4 bases. Germline CDR1 MNHEY, CDR2 SVGAGI. The CDR3 region has the DNA TGTGCCAGCAGTTACCTGAGGACTAGCGGTTACAATGAGCAGTTCTTC. It translates to CASSYLRTSGYNEQFF.

The chain carries TRBV4-1 and TRBJ1-1; 9 nucleotides line up with TRBD1. Germline V CDR1 and CDR2: MGHRA, YSYEKL. CDR3 size: 15 residues. V was pared by 3 bases and J by 6 bases, with 8 bases of the junction left unmatched. CDR3 region: CASSHFETGGPEAFF. In nucleotides, the CDR3 is TGCGCCAGCAGCCACTTCGAAACAGGGGGCCCTGAAGCTTTCTTT.

This chain joins TRBV3-1 (or the pseudogene TRBV3-2) and TRBJ2-1; TRBD1 is a possible D gene (6 bases). The CDR3 sequence is 15 residues long. CDR1 and CDR2 from the germline V gene are LGHDT and YNNKEL (reference sequence). Trimming removed 4 bases at V and 0 bases at J, with 10 bases between. CDR3: CASSPRQDSYNEQFF. CDR3 coding DNA: TGTGCCAGCAGCCCCAGACAGGACTCCTACAATGAGCAGTTCTTC.

This rearrangement joins TRBV5-4 to TRBJ2-7; 7 bases are shared with TRBD1. The CDR3 sequence is 16 residues long. With V trimmed by 2 bases and J by 4 bases, 12 bases remained unmatched. Germline assignment: CDR1 SGHNT and CDR2 YYREEE (reference sequence). CDR3 sequence: CASSFRQGMGSYEQYF. CDR3 sequence (DNA): TGTGCCAGCAGCTTCCGACAGGGTATGGGGTCTTACGAGCAGTACTTC.

This clone was seen repeatedly, ten times or more. The chain has TRBV4-1 and TRBJ1-4; 9 nucleotides match TRBD1. Germline-derived CDR1 and CDR2 are MGHRA and YSYEKL. Trimming at V came to 3 bases and at J to 8 bases, leaving 4 bases not matched to a gene. The length of the CDR3 is 14 residues. CDR3 DNA: TGCGCCAGCAGCCAGGGACAGGGATGGGAAAAACTGTTTTTT. This gives the protein CASSQGQGWEKLFF.

The DNA for the CDR3 is TGTGCCAGCTCACCACCGGCCAGTCACTATGGCTACACCTTC. Its protein is CASSPPASHYGYTF. The chain uses TRBV18 and TRBJ1-2; D call uncertain. This CDR3 is built from 14 residues. The germline CDR1 and CDR2 sequences are KGHSH and LQKENI. Trimming took off 0 bases at V and 3 bases at J, with 8 bases between the two ends.

The chain recombines TRBV15 with TRBJ1-5, with D perhaps TRBD1 (6 bases). With 5 bases removed from V and 0 bases from J, the gap between germline ends came to 14 bases. The CDR3 has 16 residues. Germline-derived CDR1 and CDR2 are LNHNV and YYDKDF (reference sequence). The CDR3 DNA reads as TGTGCCACCAGCCCCGTACGGGGGGCTAGCAATCAGCCCCAGCATTTT. Translating it yields CATSPVRGASNQPQHF.

V and J are TRBV7-9 and TRBJ2-5; D is uncertain. V lost 5 bases and J 3 bases, leaving 13 bases between the germline ends. The CDR3 contains 14 residues. Germline-derived CDR1 and CDR2 are SEHNR and FQNEAQ (reference sequence). CDR3 sequence (DNA): TGTGCCAGCAGCCCCCCGACGGGCGAAGAGACCCAGTACTTC. Protein sequence: CASSPPTGEETQYF.

The chain is built from TRBV6-6 and TRBJ2-3; 13 bases line up with TRBD2. Germline values: CDR1 MNHNY, CDR2 SVGAGI (reference sequence). The J segment lost 2 bases and the V segment lost 5 bases, leaving 7 bases of the junction unmatched. This CDR3 comprises 17 residues. The CDR3 spells CASSPLGLAGTTDTQYF. The DNA for the CDR3 is TGTGCCAGCAGTCCTCTGGGACTAGCGGGGACCACAGATACGCAGTATTTT.

This rearrangement joins TRBV6-5 to TRBJ2-1, with D tentatively TRBD1 (6 bases). V was pared by 1 base and J by 7 bases, with 17 bases between. Germline CDR1 MNHEY, CDR2 SVGAGI. The CDR3 runs to 16 residues. The CDR3 loop is CASSYFAEGGRNEQFF. In DNA, the CDR3 is TGTGCCAGCAGTTACTTTGCGGAAGGGGGTCGTAATGAGCAGTTCTTC.

The V gene is TRBV5-1, the J gene TRBJ1-2, with D unclear. The V gene lost 4 bases and the J gene lost 2 bases, with 9 bases spanning the gap. The CDR3 length is 13 residues. Germline V gene data show CDR1 as SGHRS and CDR2 as YFSETQ. The CDR3 loop reads CASSPTENYGYTF. As DNA, the CDR3 is TGCGCCAGCAGCCCAACAGAGAACTATGGCTACACCTTC.

The V and J genes are TRBV10-2 and TRBJ1-4, with D unresolved. Trimming took 8 bases from V and 0 from J, leaving 7 bases between them. The germline V gene encodes CDR1 WSHSY and CDR2 SAAADI. The CDR3 is 13 residues long. CDR3 protein: CASRSATNEKLFF. Here the CDR3 DNA reads TGCGCCAGCCGATCTGCAACTAATGAAAAACTGTTTTTT.

The chain joins TRBV2 to TRBJ2-7, with 7 bases lining up with TRBD1. J gave up 0 bases and V 5 bases, and 7 bases lay outside the gene matches. Germline CDR1 SNHLY, CDR2 FYNNEI. This CDR3 contains 15 residues. In DNA form, the CDR3 reads TGTGCCAGCAGTAAAGACAGGGTGAGCTCCTACGAGCAGTACTTC. It is translated as CASSKDRVSSYEQYF.

The chain recombines TRBV6-5 with TRBJ1-5; TRBD1 agrees at 9 bases. CDR1 MNHEY and CDR2 SVGAGI come from the germline V gene. This CDR3 has 13 amino acids. V lost 6 bases and J lost 6; bases outside the gene matches: 3. The CDR3 sequence is CASRTGGVQPQHF. CDR3 coding DNA: TGTGCCAGCAGAACAGGGGGCGTTCAGCCCCAGCATTTT.

The rearrangement uses TRBV20-1 and TRBJ2-7; TRBD2 matches 7 bases. The CDR3 is made up of 11 amino acids. The ends lost 5 bases at V and 7 bases at J; junction bases unmatched: 5. The germline gives CDR1 DFQATT, CDR2 SNEGSKA (reference sequence). The CDR3 bases are TGCAGTGCTCGGGACTATTTAGAGCAGTACTTC. This gives the protein CSARDYLEQYF.

The V and J genes are TRBV4-1 and TRBJ2-1; TRBD2 matches 9 bases. The germline CDR1 and CDR2 sequences are MGHRA and YSYEKL. The ends lost 4 bases at V and 2 bases at J; junction bases unmatched: 15. This CDR3 contains 19 residues. CDR3 in amino acids: CASSPSGSGGPGAYNEQFF. As DNA, the CDR3 is TGCGCCAGCAGCCCCTCTGGCAGCGGGGGGCCCGGCGCCTACAATGAGCAGTTCTTC.

The rearrangement joins TRBV27 to TRBJ2-7; TRBD2 aligns across 8 bases. Trimming took 4 bases from V and 4 from J; bases not matched to a gene: 12. There are 16 residues in the CDR3. The germline gives CDR1 MNHEY, CDR2 SMNVEV (reference sequence). Here the CDR3 reads CASSYVSGSGGYEQYF. The CDR3 DNA follows: TGTGCCAGCAGTTACGTGAGCGGGAGCGGAGGGTACGAGCAGTACTTC.

The chain links TRBV18 to TRBJ2-7; D unclear. This CDR3 is built from 13 residues. The germline V gene has CDR1 KGHSH and CDR2 LQKENI. Trimming removed 1 base from V and 2 bases from J, with 6 bases in between. CDR3 residues: CASSPLGTYEQYF. The DNA of the CDR3 is TGTGCCAGCTCACCACTCGGTACCTACGAGCAGTACTTC.

The chain has TRBV19 and TRBJ1-6; D possibly corresponds to TRBD1 (6 bases). V lost 8 bases to trimming and J lost 7 bases, with 15 bases between them. The CDR3 is 14 amino acids. Germline V CDR1 and CDR2: LNHDA, SQIVND (reference sequence). In DNA form, the CDR3 reads TGTGCCAGTTCCCCGGGGGCATTGAATTCACCCCTCCACTTT. It encodes CASSPGALNSPLHF.

This chain joins TRBV28 and TRBJ1-2; D is undetermined. The ends were cut back, 6 bases at V and 4 bases at J, with 12 bases in the middle. Germline V gives CDR1 MDHEN, CDR2 SYDVKM. The CDR3 length is 13 residues. The CDR3 sequence is CASSPGGPYGYTF. The CDR3 DNA sequence: TGTGCCAGCAGCCCCGGAGGACCCTATGGCTACACCTTC.

This chain links TRBV3-1 (or the pseudogene TRBV3-2) with TRBJ2-7; 14 bases are a match to TRBD2. There are 16 residues in the CDR3. Germline assignment: CDR1 LGHDT and CDR2 YNNKEL (reference sequence). V shed 4 bases and J 7 bases; nucleotides not matched to a gene: 9. The CDR3 sequence: CASSPRTSGRSQEQYF. CDR3 in DNA: TGTGCCAGCAGCCCCCGGACTAGCGGGAGGAGTCAAGAGCAGTACTTC.

The rearrangement uses TRBV28 and TRBJ2-7; 9 positions agree with TRBD1. Germline values: CDR1 MDHEN, CDR2 SYDVKM. V lost 7 bases, J lost 2 bases, and 9 bases stayed unmatched. CDR3 size: 15 residues. In DNA form, the CDR3 reads TGTGCCAGCAAAGACAGGGGGGCCAACACCTACGAGCAGTACTTC. Its translation: CASKDRGANTYEQYF.

The J gene is TRBJ2-5, the V gene TRBV30; tentative D call: TRBD1 (6 bases). This CDR3 is 17 amino acids long. V lost 4 bases and J lost 5, with 26 bases in between. Germline V gene data show CDR1 as GTSNPN and CDR2 as SVGIG (reference sequence). CDR3 coding DNA: TGTGCCTGGACCCCTCCTGGTTTTGCAGGGGCCTACGAGACCCAGTACTTC. Its translation is CAWTPPGFAGAYETQYF. Combining the CDR3 with reference TRBV30 and TRBJ2-5 gives the whole variable domain SQTIHQWPATLVQPVGSPLSLECTVEGTSNPNLYWYRQAAGRGLQLLFYSVGIGQISSEVPQNLSASRPQDRQFILSSKKLLLSDSGFYLCAWTPPGFAGAYETQYFGPGTRLLVL.

CDR3 nucleotides: TGTGCCAGTAGTATAGCTGGCATTCAGTACTTC. This codes for CASSIAGIQYF. V gene TRBV19 combines with J gene TRBJ2-4; no reliable D call. This CDR3 comprises 11 residues. Germline assignment: CDR1 LNHDA and CDR2 SQIVND (reference sequence). Trimming removed 1 base from V and 9 bases from J, with 4 bases in between.

The chain has TRBV2 and TRBJ2-7; D is unresolved. Trimming removed 7 bases at V and 2 bases at J, with 9 bases between. The CDR3 contains 12 residues. The germline CDR1 and CDR2 sequences are SNHLY and FYNNEI. In DNA, the CDR3 is TGTGCCAGCAAATCGGGTCCCTACGAGCAGTACTTC. Its protein is CASKSGPYEQYF.

Only one count was recorded for this clone. The chain links TRBV5-5 to TRBJ1-2; no clear D gene. CDR1 SGHKS and CDR2 YYEKEE come from the germline V gene (reference sequence). The V end was cut by 4 bases, the J end by 2 bases, with 12 bases between. There are 14 residues in the CDR3. The CDR3 region is CASSDGRVNYGYTF. CDR3 coding DNA: TGTGCCAGCAGCGACGGACGGGTAAACTATGGCTACACCTTC.

In DNA, the CDR3 is TGTGCCAGCAGCTTGCTTAACACTGAAGCTTTCTTT. This encodes CASSLLNTEAFF. This rearrangement joins TRBV5-4 to TRBJ1-1, with unresolved D. The ends were cut back, 1 base at V and 2 bases at J, with 3 bases in the middle. CDR1 and CDR2 (germline): SGHNT, YYREEE (reference sequence). This CDR3 has 12 amino acids. Looking up the rest from reference TRBV5-4 and TRBJ1-1 gives the full variable domain: ETGVTQSPTHLIKTRGQQVTLRCSSQSGHNTVSWYQQALGQGPQFIFQYYREEENGRGNFPPRFSGLQFPNYSSELNVNALELDDSALYLCASSLLNTEAFFGQGTRLTVV.

This rearrangement joins TRBV18 to TRBJ1-1, with 9 nucleotides matching TRBD1. Losses at the gene ends were 1 base for V and 4 bases for J; bases not matched to a gene: 16. In germline, CDR1 is KGHSH, CDR2 LQKENI. The length of the CDR3 is 19 residues. CDR3 nucleotide sequence: TGTGCCAGCTCACCACAGGGACAGGGTCAATCCCGCCGCGGCACTGAAGCTTTCTTT. This gives the protein CASSPQGQGQSRRGTEAFF.